The 30 T cell receptor beta chains reported below all come from one sample, sequenced in a study of shared clonotypes between healthy human individuals. Clones were read by immunoSEQ multiplex PCR, and TCRdb kept only the in-frame ones, dropping some. The profile shows some 1.5 million clones, 96% of them singletons. The sequencing sample was made of naive CD4+ T cells sorted from blood. Stated subset: CD45RA+ positively selected. These receptors were obtained from a man aged 30 to 45 in good health.

The chain uses TRBV28 and TRBJ1-4; D is undetermined. V lost 2 bases and J lost 3, with 13 bases in between. CDR1 and CDR2 from the germline V gene are MDHEN and SYDVKM. The CDR3 runs to 16 residues. The DNA for the CDR3 is TGTGCCAGCAGTTTAGCGGACCGACGGTCTAATGAAAAACTGTTTTTT. It yields the protein CASSLADRRSNEKLFF.

The rearrangement uses TRBV6-1 and TRBJ2-3, with 14 bases lining up with TRBD2. The germline gives CDR1 MNHNS, CDR2 SASEGT. The trim removed 0 bases at V and 4 bases at J, leaving 6 bases unmatched. The CDR3 is made up of 18 amino acids. In nucleotides, the CDR3 is TGTGCCAGCAGTGAAGCTTTGGGACTAGCGGGAGATGCAGATACGCAGTATTTT. Translating gives CASSEALGLAGDADTQYF.

The V and J genes are TRBV11-2 and TRBJ2-5; 13 positions agree with TRBD2. This CDR3 region has 15 residues. Germline V gives CDR1 SGHAT, CDR2 FQNNGV. Trimming took 8 bases from V and 5 from J; bases not matched to a gene: 8. This CDR3 reads CASAGLAGVLETQYF. CDR3 DNA: TGTGCCAGCGCCGGACTAGCGGGAGTTTTGGAGACCCAGTACTTC.

About this clone itself: The sample holds other DNA sequences that translate to the same CDR3. CDR3 nucleotides: TGTGCCATCCCACCCCGCGGGGGCGAGCAGTACTTC. Encoded protein: CAIPPRGGEQYF. J is TRBJ2-7 and V is TRBV15; 7 nucleotides match TRBD2. V dropped 10 bases and J dropped 6; count of bases not matched to a gene: 9. Germline V gives CDR1 LNHNV, CDR2 YYDKDF (reference sequence). The CDR3 contains 12 residues.

Details on this clone: The same CDR3 arises from other DNA sequences in this sample as well. The V gene is TRBV2, the J gene TRBJ2-2, with TRBD2 matching over 11 bases. CDR3 length equals 15 residues. Germline values: CDR1 SNHLY, CDR2 FYNNEI. V gave up 6 bases and J gave up 1 base; unmatched junction bases: 1. CDR3 coding DNA: TGTGCCAGCAGCGGACTAGCGGGGAACACCGGGGAGCTGTTTTTT. Its protein product is CASSGLAGNTGELFF.

This chain uses TRBV6-1 with TRBJ2-7, with a tentative D call TRBD1 (6 bases). Trimming cost V 8 bases and J 6 bases, with 20 bases left between them. The germline gives CDR1 MNHNS, CDR2 SASEGT. The CDR3 consists of 14 residues. This CDR3 reads CASVPLDRDLEQYF. The CDR3 nucleotides read TGTGCCAGCGTGCCATTGGACAGAGATCTCGAGCAGTACTTC.

The chain uses TRBV7-2 and TRBJ1-4; tentatively, D is TRBD1 (6 bases). Germline lookup yields CDR1 SGHTA and CDR2 FQGNSA. The ends were cut back, 6 bases at V and 7 bases at J, with 24 bases in the middle. The CDR3 is 17 amino acids. The CDR3 DNA reads TGTGCCAGCAGTTCTACCGCCTGGGGGGGCGACACTGAAAAACTGTTTTTT. It yields the protein CASSSTAWGGDTEKLFF.

The chain combines TRBV2 with TRBJ1-1; D might be TRBD1 (5 bases). Between the trimmed V and J ends, which lost 7 bases and 6 bases, there was a span of 18 bases. This CDR3 region has 14 residues. Looked up from germline, CDR1 is SNHLY and CDR2 is FYNNEI. As DNA, the CDR3 is TGTGCCAGCACCGGGACGCTGTTGTTTCCTGAAGCTTTCTTT. Translation: CASTGTLLFPEAFF.

The V gene is TRBV5-1, the J gene TRBJ2-7, with D possibly matching TRBD1 (6 bases). Germline values: CDR1 SGHRS, CDR2 YFSETQ. CDR3 size: 15 residues. Trimming left V 3 bases short and J 3 bases short, with 16 bases between. CDR3 sequence: CASSSPGASGYEQYF. DNA for the CDR3: TGCGCCAGCAGCTCTCCAGGGGCCTCAGGCTACGAGCAGTACTTC. Supplemented by reference TRBV5-1 and TRBJ2-7, the full variable domain reads KAGVTQTPRYLIKTRGQQVTLSCSPISGHRSVSWYQQTPGQGLQFLFEYFSETQRNKGNFPGRFSGRQFSNSRSEMNVSTLELGDSALYLCASSSPGASGYEQYFGPGTRLTVT.

The chain carries TRBV6-1 and TRBJ2-2; the D gene is possibly TRBD1 (6 bases). The length of the CDR3 is 14 residues. Germline V gene data show CDR1 as MNHNS and CDR2 as SASEGT. V was pared by 0 bases and J by 5 bases, with 7 bases between. In DNA form, the CDR3 reads TGTGCCAGCAGTGAAGCAACAGGGACCGGGGAGCTGTTTTTT. Translation: CASSEATGTGELFF.

The sample holds one count of this clone. V gene TRBV18 combines with J gene TRBJ1-5; D not certain. The CDR3 runs 14 residues. Germline V gene sequence: CDR1 KGHSH, CDR2 LQKENI. Trimming left V 3 bases short and J 6 bases short, with 12 bases between. The CDR3 protein is CASSPLAQSQPQHF. DNA for the CDR3: TGTGCCAGCTCACCGCTCGCCCAGAGTCAGCCCCAGCATTTT.

The gene calls are TRBV7-8 and TRBJ2-7; 10 bases agree with TRBD1. Germline values: CDR1 SGHVS, CDR2 FQNEAQ. Trimming took 5 bases from V and 3 from J; bases not matched to a gene: 4. This CDR3 is built from 14 residues. This CDR3 is CASSNDRGHYEQYF. CDR3 coding DNA: TGTGCCAGCAGCAACGACAGGGGGCACTACGAGCAGTACTTC.

The genes are TRBV18 and TRBJ2-3; TRBD2 agrees at 7 bases. Trimming at V came to 6 bases and at J to 2 bases, leaving 5 bases not matched to a gene. The CDR3 runs 14 residues. CDR1 and CDR2 (germline): KGHSH, LQKENI. The CDR3 reads CASSREDITDTQYF. As DNA, the CDR3 is TGTGCCAGCTCCCGGGAGGACATCACAGATACGCAGTATTTT.

The rearrangement uses TRBV6-1 and TRBJ2-5, with 9 positions matching TRBD2. This CDR3 has 16 residues. Germline V CDR1 and CDR2: MNHNS, SASEGT. V was pared by 2 bases and J by 1 base, with 5 bases of the junction left unmatched. CDR3 DNA sequence: TGTGCCAGCAGTGAACATAGCGGGAGAACCCAAGAGACCCAGTACTTC. Its translation is CASSEHSGRTQETQYF.

The genes are TRBV2 and TRBJ1-4, with TRBD1 matching 7 bases. V was clipped by 6 bases and J by 8 bases; unmatched bases: 6. Germline CDR1 reads SNHLY; CDR2 reads FYNNEI. This CDR3 is built from 13 residues. CDR3 in amino acids: CASRGQSGEKLFF. In nucleotides, the CDR3 is TGTGCCAGCAGGGGACAGTCTGGCGAAAAACTGTTTTTT.

This clone was picked up one time. The CDR3 here is CSASGQMNTEAFF. The CDR3 DNA reads as TGCAGCGCGTCTGGACAGATGAACACTGAAGCTTTCTTT. The J gene is TRBJ1-1, the V gene TRBV29-1, with D possibly being TRBD1 (6 bases). This CDR3 is 13 amino acids long. V lost 7 bases and J 0 bases, leaving 12 bases between the germline ends. Looked up from germline, CDR1 is SQVTM and CDR2 is ANQGSEA.

The CDR3 DNA reads as TGTGCCAGCAGTCCCCCGGTAGGGAACACCGGGGAGCTGTTTTTT. Its translation is CASSPPVGNTGELFF. The chain employs TRBV28 and TRBJ2-2; no clear D. Germline CDR1 and CDR2: MDHEN and SYDVKM. V dropped 5 bases and J dropped 1 base, with 11 bases sitting between them. CDR3 length: 15 amino acids.

This sequence joins TRBV29-1 and TRBJ2-1, with 9 bases that match TRBD2. J gave up 4 bases and V 6 bases, and 7 bases lay outside the gene matches. The CDR3 is 14 amino acids. From germline, CDR1 is SQVTM and CDR2 ANQGSEA. Written as DNA, the CDR3 is TGCAGCGTCTCGACGGGACTAGCATACAATGAGCAGTTCTTC. Residues: CSVSTGLAYNEQFF.

V is TRBV5-4 and J is TRBJ2-5; TRBD2 might be the D (7 bases). The germline V and J ends were trimmed by 0 bases and 5 bases, with 11 bases remaining between them. This CDR3 spans 14 amino acids. Germline V gives CDR1 SGHNT, CDR2 YYREEE (reference sequence). CDR3 nucleotide sequence: TGTGCCAGCAGCTTGGTGGGGGGGGGCGAGACCCAGTACTTC. It codes for CASSLVGGGETQYF.

The chain carries TRBV6-1 and TRBJ2-7, with TRBD1 matching over 10 bases. V lost 8 bases and J lost 3; bases outside the gene matches: 10. The CDR3 runs 15 residues. Germline CDR1 is MNHNS and CDR2 is SASEGT. The DNA for the CDR3 is TGTGCCAGCGCTTCTGTGGACAGGGGGATCTACGAGCAGTACTTC. It is translated as CASASVDRGIYEQYF.

The CDR3 region is CASSPTGKADGYTF. CDR3 coding DNA: TGTGCCAGCTCACCAACAGGGAAGGCGGATGGCTACACCTTC. The rearrangement uses TRBV18 and TRBJ1-2; weak D call: TRBD1 (6 bases). V dropped 2 bases and J dropped 6 bases, with 13 bases sitting between them. The CDR3 has 14 residues. Germline assignment: CDR1 KGHSH and CDR2 LQKENI.

The CDR3 nucleotides are TGCGCCAGCAGGGACAGGGTCTATGGCTACACCTTC. Translation gives CASRDRVYGYTF. The chain uses TRBV4-1 and TRBJ1-2; TRBD1 agrees at 8 bases. The junction had 1 base not matched to a gene; V was cut back by 6 bases and J by 4 bases. CDR1 and CDR2 from the germline V gene are MGHRA and YSYEKL. The CDR3 extends over 12 amino acids.

This chain joins TRBV5-1 and TRBJ2-3, with D perhaps given as TRBD1 or TRBD2 (5 bases each). This CDR3 region has 15 residues. The V end lost 5 bases, the J end lost 4 bases, and 17 bases lay between the germline ends. Germline V lookup: CDR1 SGHRS, CDR2 YFSETQ. CDR3 amino acids: CASREGLTGPDTQYF. For the CDR3, the DNA is TGCGCCAGCAGGGAAGGACTCACGGGGCCAGATACGCAGTATTTT. Together with reference TRBV5-1 and TRBJ2-3, the CDR3 gives the full variable domain: KAGVTQTPRYLIKTRGQQVTLSCSPISGHRSVSWYQQTPGQGLQFLFEYFSETQRNKGNFPGRFSGRQFSNSRSEMNVSTLELGDSALYLCASREGLTGPDTQYFGPGTRLTVL.

The V gene is TRBV7-8, the J gene TRBJ2-5; maybe TRBD1 (5 bases). CDR3 length equals 14 residues. The germline V and J ends were trimmed by 4 bases and 5 bases, with 14 bases remaining between them. The V gene's germline CDR1 is SGHVS and CDR2 FQNEAQ. The CDR3, as DNA: TGTGCCAGCAGCTCCCCAGGGTGGTACGAGACCCAGTACTTC. Protein sequence: CASSSPGWYETQYF.

The rearrangement uses TRBV6-5 and TRBJ1-6; 8 bases map to TRBD1. In germline, CDR1 is MNHEY, CDR2 SVGAGI. The CDR3 contains 14 residues. V lost 7 bases to trimming and J lost 5 bases; unmatched junction nucleotides: 4. The CDR3 loop reads CASKRGQDNSPLHF. The CDR3 DNA is TGTGCCAGCAAACGGGGACAGGATAATTCACCCCTCCACTTT.

The chain links TRBV19 to TRBJ1-1; 10 positions match TRBD1. V was pared by 6 bases and J by 4 bases, with 8 bases of the junction left unmatched. CDR1 is LNHDA and CDR2 is SQIVND in the germline V gene (reference sequence). The CDR3 totals 15 residues. The CDR3 DNA reads TGTGCCAGTAGATGGGACAGGGGACGGAGCACTGAAGCTTTCTTT. Amino acid sequence: CASRWDRGRSTEAFF.

The chain carries TRBV4-3 and TRBJ2-3; D may be TRBD1 (5 bases). V lost 0 bases and J lost 1, with 8 bases in between. This CDR3 is built from 15 residues. Germline CDR1 is LGHNA and CDR2 is YSLEER. DNA for the CDR3: TGCGCCAGCAGCCAAGACAGGGTGGGCACAGATACGCAGTATTTT. As protein: CASSQDRVGTDTQYF.

The V gene is TRBV18, the J gene TRBJ2-7, with TRBD1 identical over 7 bases. This CDR3 region has 16 residues. V lost 3 bases and J lost 0; bases outside the gene matches: 8. The germline V gene encodes CDR1 KGHSH and CDR2 LQKENI. The CDR3 protein is CASSPLPRGNSYEQYF. The CDR3 nucleotides read TGTGCCAGCTCACCCCTCCCCAGGGGGAACTCCTACGAGCAGTACTTC.

This chain connects TRBV28 to TRBJ1-4, with D unresolved. V was pared by 3 bases and J by 4 bases, with 0 bases between. Germline V gene data show CDR1 as MDHEN and CDR2 as SYDVKM. The CDR3 contains 11 residues. The CDR3 spells CASSFNEKLFF. The CDR3 DNA is TGTGCCAGCAGTTTTAATGAAAAACTGTTTTTT.

On this clone itself: The same CDR3 arises from other DNA sequences in this sample as well. V is TRBV10-3 and J is TRBJ1-5; no definite D call. Germline CDR1 and CDR2: ENHRY and SYGVKD. The CDR3 runs 12 residues. V lost 4 bases and J lost 4, with 5 bases in between. The DNA for the CDR3 is TGTGCCATCAGTGGGACTAATCAGCCCCAGCATTTT. Translating it yields CAISGTNQPQHF.